Here is one T cell receptor beta chain with its context. This clonotype was observed a few times. Its antigen remains unidentified. No quality values exist for individual bases; no much larger clone is one base distant. This entry belongs to a study of Graves' ophthalmopathy and Graves' hyperthyroidism (dated 2018 in TCRdb). Background for the entire study: Peripheral blood was collected at initial diagnosis, before any treatment. In total, 120 to 150 blood samples were TCR-sequenced: approximately 42 ophthalmopathy, approximately 75 hyperthyroidism and about 17 hyperthyroidism-to-ophthalmopathy patients. T-cell repertoires of thyroid tissue and blood were compared in about 6 hyperthyroidism patients. Following sample collection, hyperthyroidism patients were given methimazole at a starting dose of 30 mg daily, and ophthalmopathy patients were given high-dose intravenous methylprednisolone. To explore V-J signatures that separate ophthalmopathy from hyperthyroidism, a discovery set of about a hundred patients was enrolled, consisting of 40 to 45 with ophthalmopathy and some 59 with stable hyperthyroidism. An independent validation cohort comprised under 20 hyperthyroidism patients and 15 to 17 patients who later progressed from hyperthyroidism to ophthalmopathy. The study used TCR beta repertoire signatures to distinguish Graves' ophthalmopathy from Graves' hyperthyroidism and to predict progression to ophthalmopathy.

The ophthalmopathy patients had moderately to severely active disease, with a Clinical Activity Score of 3 or higher, a NOSPECS grade of 4 or higher, and a disease duration of less than 3 months. Patients with other autoimmune diseases, uncontrolled infections, pregnancy or lactation were excluded. Diagnosis was based on clinical symptoms, serum thyroxine, TRAb, thyroid ultrasound and orbital computed tomography. Ficoll-Paque density gradient centrifugation was used to isolate PBMCs from approximately 11 ml of fresh peripheral blood. Total RNA was extracted using Trizol reagent, and RNA quality was checked on an Agilent 2100 Bioanalyzer. Via the germline V gene (reference sequence), CDR1 is LNHDA and CDR2 SQIVND. From the cysteine up to the phenylalanine, the CDR3 has a length of 15 residues. Just CDR3 DNA is preserved here, 45 bases in frame from base 1. A distance of 16 bases separates the germline ends of V and J, which lose 5 bases and 5 bases respectively.

For repertoire sequencing, the TCR beta CDR3 regions were amplified from RNA transcripts. HTBI primers and the Qiagen OneStep RT-PCR kit were used in a first-round RT-PCR, which was followed by a second-round multiplex PCR, size selection and purification. The libraries underwent paired-end sequencing with 100 bp reads on an Illumina HiSeq2000. As for how the authors treated the data: SOAPnuke was used to process the reads, removing any read that contained adapters or uncalled bases, had a mean Phred below 15, or lacked an exact match to the constant primer or identifier. COPE v1.2.5 was used to merge high-quality paired reads. Each unique nucleotide sequence was defined as a clonotype, and clonotypes were aligned to IMGT TRB V, D and J references with MiTCR v1.1. Analysis was restricted to V-J combinations with a frequency above 0.0001, which covered roughly 99% of repertoires. A TCR clonal expansion and chaos score per V-J combination was defined as the ratio of F50 clonal expansion to chaos observed in the TCRdist matrix. Welch's t-statistics and random forest were used to reduce the features to about 12 V-J combinations, which were then used as input to a naive Bayes classifier. The similarity between thyroid and blood repertoires was quantified using the Morisita-Horn index. TCRdb trimmed the raw reads at Q25, called clones with MiXCR and kept productive beta chains. Each entry is one CDR3 protein sequence, shown with its most common DNA and genes. What appears here as the V and J calls and clone size reflects TCRdb's work, not the paper's. The sample includes almost 750,000 distinct CDR3 sequences, with roughly 40% observed a single time. 44% of the sample is held by the ten biggest clonotypes.

Overall study outcomes, separate from this receptor: The 13-signature model separated ophthalmopathy from stable hyperthyroidism with roughly 90% sensitivity and approximately 81% specificity in cross-validation, and 80%/75% in the test set. Most of the expanded thyroid clonotypes with a frequency above 0.001 were also detected in blood, and it was suggested that the thyroid immune response may be reflected by blood repertoires. No statistical method was used to set the sample size in advance, and the investigators knew which group each participant was assigned to. In validation, the model predicted ophthalmopathy progression with about 71% sensitivity and about 77% specificity; about a dozen predicted patients were CT-confirmed with GO in a median of approximately six months.

The clonotype originates from an adult man with Graves' ophthalmopathy. Material: peripheral blood. Here the chain combines TRBV19 and TRBJ1-3, with the D gene call left open. The CDR3 in this case is CASSDGPDNRNTIYF. The DNA sequence is TGTGCCAGTAGTGATGGGCCAGACAACCGAAACACCATATATTTT.